This T cell receptor (beta chain) was identified during a study of cytomegalovirus exposure and HLA in healthy donors. Study-wide context: An earlier analysis found 120 million or so unique TCR beta sequences from about 190 million T cells.

Regarding the study as a whole: A later examination showed that TCR association rates differed by HLA locus, with DRB1 most and HLA-C fewest. A later analysis by the authors found several of the most significant clusters apparently linked to common viral pathogens. Later genetic work tied a missense DCLRE1C variant to beta-chain V and J trimming.

This clone has only one observation. What it binds is unknown. The CDR3 contains 15 residues. Per germline, CDR1 SGHDN and CDR2 FVKESK. V was pared by 4 bases and J by 1 base, with 13 bases between. PCR used 60 Vbeta primers and 13 Jbeta primers. Sequencing used immunoSEQ multiplex PCR; TCRdb keeps in-frame clones, though not all of them. The sample records about 190,000 clones, around 82% being singletons. The receptor was derived from a woman under 40 in good health and CMV-seropositive. Sequencing was performed on PBMCs. The chain employs TRBV14 and TRBJ1-1; D perhaps matches TRBD1 (5 bases). The CDR3 nucleotides are TGTGCCAGCAGCCCGGCCTGGGGCGGGAACACTGAAGCTTTCTTT. Amino acid sequence: CASSPAWGGNTEAFF.